This entry lists 16 T cell receptor beta chains sequenced from one sample in a study of blood T cell repertoires in COVID-19. TCRdb's table, derived via immunoSEQ multiplex PCR, lists solely in-frame clones and lacks some. The table has some 110,000 clones, 65% to 80% seen once. The source material was peripheral blood. Receptors originate from a man aged 50-60 years with acute or convalescent COVID-19.

The J gene is TRBJ1-2, the V gene TRBV7-3; D not resolved. Trimming removed 5 bases from V and 4 bases from J, with 8 bases in between. The CDR3 extends over 12 amino acids. Germline values: CDR1 SGHTA, CDR2 FQGTGA. The CDR3 loop is CASSPRRYGYTF. The CDR3 DNA follows: TGTGCCAGCAGCCCTCGTCGCTATGGCTACACCTTC.

V is TRBV27 and J is TRBJ2-1, with 8 positions matching TRBD2. Germline trimming cut 6 bases from V and 4 bases from J; bases unmatched to any gene: 11. The CDR3 consists of 16 residues. Germline lookup yields CDR1 MNHEY and CDR2 SMNVEV (reference sequence). CDR3 coding DNA: TGTGCCAGCAGGACCATAGCGGGGTGGAAATACAATGAGCAGTTCTTC. This gives the protein CASRTIAGWKYNEQFF.

The rearrangement links TRBV9 to TRBJ2-1; 7 bases fit TRBD2. Germline V lookup: CDR1 SGDLS, CDR2 YYNGEE. This CDR3 has 15 residues. J lost 4 bases, V lost 4 bases, and 8 bases had no gene match. The CDR3 is CASSTGRSSYNEQFF. The CDR3 coding sequence is TGTGCCAGCAGCACCGGGAGGTCTAGTTACAATGAGCAGTTCTTC. The complete variable domain, with remaining parts taken from reference TRBV9 and TRBJ2-1, reads DSGVTQTPKHLITATGQRVTLRCSPRSGDLSVYWYQQSLDQGLQFLIQYYNGEERAKGNILERFSAQQFPDLHSELNLSSLELGDSALYFCASSTGRSSYNEQFFGPGTRLTVL.

The rearrangement links TRBV27 to TRBJ1-5, with a tentative D call TRBD1 (5 bases). V was shortened by 4 bases and J by 0 bases, with 7 bases between the two germline ends. Germline assignment: CDR1 MNHEY and CDR2 SMNVEV (reference sequence). This CDR3 has 14 amino acids. The CDR3: CASSWGGSNQPQHF. The CDR3, as DNA: TGTGCCAGCAGTTGGGGCGGTAGCAATCAGCCCCAGCATTTT.

The chain employs TRBV1 and TRBJ1-2; the table's D call of TRBD1 was not tested on the DNA. TRBV1 represents a pseudogene. The CDR3 has 19 residues. This chain's CDR3 is CTNPSHKWYKQGSDYGYTF. CDR3 nucleotide sequence: TGCACCAACCCCTCCCACAAATGGTACAAACAGGGGTCTGATTATGGCTACACCTTC.

This chain joins TRBV6-5 and TRBJ2-7, with D tentatively TRBD2 (5 bases). V was shortened by 6 bases and J by 3 bases, with 18 bases between the two germline ends. The CDR3 has 15 amino acids. Germline lookup yields CDR1 MNHEY and CDR2 SVGAGI. CDR3 nucleotides: TGTGCCAGCAGGAGGGATCTCGTGGACCGCTACGAGCAGTACTTC. Translating gives CASRRDLVDRYEQYF.

This sequence joins TRBV28 and TRBJ2-5; 13 nucleotides match TRBD2. With V trimmed by 5 bases and J by 3 bases, 9 bases remained unmatched. Germline V gene data show CDR1 as MDHEN and CDR2 as SYDVKM. The CDR3 has 17 amino acids. For the CDR3, the DNA is TGTGCCAGCAGTGCGCCGGGGACTAGCGGGAACGAAGAGACCCAGTACTTC. It yields the protein CASSAPGTSGNEETQYF. Full variable domain (rest looked up from reference TRBV28 and TRBJ2-5): DVKVTQSSRYLVKRTGEKVFLECVQDMDHENMFWYRQDPGLGLRLIYFSYDVKMKEKGDIPEGYSVSREKKERFSLILESASTNQTSMYLCASSAPGTSGNEETQYFGPGTRLLVL.

This chain connects TRBV6-5 to TRBJ1-2; 8 bases map to TRBD1. The CDR3 consists of 14 residues. V gave up 7 bases and J gave up 6 bases; unmatched junction bases: 10. Germline CDR1 MNHEY, CDR2 SVGAGI. CDR3 sequence: CASTTKPTGDGYTF. DNA of the CDR3: TGTGCCAGCACCACGAAACCGACAGGGGATGGCTACACCTTC.

The chain carries TRBV6-2 or TRBV6-3 and TRBJ1-2; D ambiguous. Trimming pared 2 bases from V and 6 bases from J, leaving 10 bases between. The length of the CDR3 is 13 residues. Germline loops: CDR1 MNHEY, CDR2 SVGEGT. CDR3 loop: CASSYVAVHGYTF. In nucleotides, the CDR3 is TGTGCCAGCAGTTACGTGGCAGTCCATGGCTACACCTTC.

V and J are TRBV6-5 and TRBJ2-1; 8 bases agree with TRBD2. Germline-derived CDR1 and CDR2 are MNHEY and SVGAGI. This CDR3 has 14 amino acids. V dropped 6 bases and J dropped 1; count of bases not matched to a gene: 2. The CDR3 is CASRGTSSYNEQFF. The DNA for the CDR3 is TGTGCCAGCAGAGGGACTAGTTCCTACAATGAGCAGTTCTTC.

The chain links TRBV28 to TRBJ2-7, with 8 bases aligning to TRBD1. V was clipped by 7 bases and J by 6 bases; unmatched bases: 14. Germline V lookup: CDR1 MDHEN, CDR2 SYDVKM. The CDR3 is 15 amino acids. CDR3 coding DNA: TGTGCCAGCACCCGCAGTCCAGGACAGGGCGGCGAGCAGTACTTC. Its protein product is CASTRSPGQGGEQYF.

This clone was recorded once. This chain links TRBV21-1 with TRBJ2-1; the tabulated D call, TRBD2, remains unverified against the DNA. TRBV21-1 is designated a pseudogene. The CDR3 runs 13 residues. The CDR3: CASSKKTSNEQFF. CDR3 bases: TGTGCCAGCAGCAAAAAGACTAGCAATGAGCAGTTCTTC.

This chain's CDR3 is CASSLTGGSEQFF. In DNA, the CDR3 is TGTGCCAGCAGCTTAACAGGGGGCAGTGAGCAGTTCTTC. The rearrangement joins TRBV11-2 to TRBJ2-1, with 9 bases lining up with TRBD1. The CDR3 runs 13 residues. V was clipped by 2 bases and J by 9 bases; unmatched bases: 2. Germline V lookup: CDR1 SGHAT, CDR2 FQNNGV.

The V call is TRBV28, the J call TRBJ1-5; TRBD1 agrees at 7 bases. Per germline, CDR1 MDHEN and CDR2 SYDVKM. V shed 6 bases, J shed 2 bases, and the junction held 4 bases outside the gene matches. The CDR3 contains 14 residues. The DNA for the CDR3 is TGTGCCAGCAGGCAAACAGGGGGCAATCAGCCCCAGCATTTT. Its translation is CASRQTGGNQPQHF.

The rearrangement uses TRBV7-2 and TRBJ2-7; TRBD2 aligns across 8 bases. Germline loops: CDR1 SGHTA, CDR2 FQGNSA. This CDR3 has 16 residues. With V trimmed by 1 base and J by 2 bases, 7 bases remained unmatched. The CDR3 here is CASSLVPSGPAYEQYF. CDR3 coding DNA: TGTGCCAGCAGCTTAGTTCCTAGCGGGCCGGCCTACGAGCAGTACTTC.

The table lists this clone with a count of one. V gene TRBV5-1 combines with J gene TRBJ2-5, with D maybe TRBD2 (5 bases). Germline V gene data show CDR1 as SGHRS and CDR2 as YFSETQ. This CDR3 has 13 amino acids. Trimming took 4 bases from V and 2 from J, leaving 9 bases between them. The CDR3 sequence: CASSRGIQETQYF. DNA for the CDR3: TGCGCCAGCAGCCGAGGGATACAAGAGACCCAGTACTTC.